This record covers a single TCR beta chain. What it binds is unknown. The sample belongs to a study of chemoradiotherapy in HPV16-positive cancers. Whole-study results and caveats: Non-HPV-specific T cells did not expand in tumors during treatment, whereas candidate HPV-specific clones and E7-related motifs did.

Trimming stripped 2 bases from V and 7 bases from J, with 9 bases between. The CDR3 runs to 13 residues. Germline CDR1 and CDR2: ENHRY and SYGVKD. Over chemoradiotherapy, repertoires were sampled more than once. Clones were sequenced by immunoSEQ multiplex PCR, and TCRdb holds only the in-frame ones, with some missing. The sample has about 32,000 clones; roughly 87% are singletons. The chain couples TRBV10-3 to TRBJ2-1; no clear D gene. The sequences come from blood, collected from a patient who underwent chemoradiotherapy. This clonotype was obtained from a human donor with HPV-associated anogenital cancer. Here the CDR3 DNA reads TGTGCCATCAGTGAGGAACCCTTAAATGAGCAGTTCTTC. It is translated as CAISEEPLNEQFF.